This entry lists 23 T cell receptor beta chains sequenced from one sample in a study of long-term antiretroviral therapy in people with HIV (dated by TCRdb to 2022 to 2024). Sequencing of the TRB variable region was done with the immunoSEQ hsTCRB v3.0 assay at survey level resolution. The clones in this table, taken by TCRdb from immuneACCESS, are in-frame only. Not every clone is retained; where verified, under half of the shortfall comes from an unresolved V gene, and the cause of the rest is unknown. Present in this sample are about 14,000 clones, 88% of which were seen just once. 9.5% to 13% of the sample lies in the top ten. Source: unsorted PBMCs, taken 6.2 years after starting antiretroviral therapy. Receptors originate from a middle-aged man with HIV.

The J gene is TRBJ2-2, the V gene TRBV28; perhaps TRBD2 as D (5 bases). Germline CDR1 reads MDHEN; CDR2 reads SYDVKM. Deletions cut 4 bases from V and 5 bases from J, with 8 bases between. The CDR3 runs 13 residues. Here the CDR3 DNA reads TGTGCCAGCAGTTCTCTAGCTACCGGGGAGCTGTTTTTT. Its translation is CASSSLATGELFF.

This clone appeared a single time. The CDR3 nucleotides are TGCGCCAGCAGCCAAGATCGGCCTAGCGGGATGGCGAATGAGCAGTTCTTC. It codes for CASSQDRPSGMANEQFF. The chain uses TRBV4-3 and TRBJ2-1; 9 bases are shared with TRBD2. The CDR3 contains 17 residues. Germline V gene data show CDR1 as LGHNA and CDR2 as YSLEER. Unmatched junction bases numbered 10, after V lost 0 bases and J lost 7 bases.

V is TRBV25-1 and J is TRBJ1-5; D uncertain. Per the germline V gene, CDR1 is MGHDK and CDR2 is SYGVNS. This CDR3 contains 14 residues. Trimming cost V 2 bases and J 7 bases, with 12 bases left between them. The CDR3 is CASSETGGRQPQHF. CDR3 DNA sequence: TGTGCCAGCAGTGAAACCGGAGGGAGACAGCCCCAGCATTTT.

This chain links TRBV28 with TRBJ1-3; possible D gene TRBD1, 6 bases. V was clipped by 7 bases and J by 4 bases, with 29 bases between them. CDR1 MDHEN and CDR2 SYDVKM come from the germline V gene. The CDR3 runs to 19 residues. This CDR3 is CASTTLDWSGDKGGNTIYF. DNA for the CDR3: TGTGCCAGCACTACACTGGACTGGAGTGGGGACAAGGGGGGAAACACCATATATTTT. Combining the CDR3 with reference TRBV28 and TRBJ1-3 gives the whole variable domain DVKVTQSSRYLVKRTGEKVFLECVQDMDHENMFWYRQDPGLGLRLIYFSYDVKMKEKGDIPEGYSVSREKKERFSLILESASTNQTSMYLCASTTLDWSGDKGGNTIYFGEGSWLTVV.

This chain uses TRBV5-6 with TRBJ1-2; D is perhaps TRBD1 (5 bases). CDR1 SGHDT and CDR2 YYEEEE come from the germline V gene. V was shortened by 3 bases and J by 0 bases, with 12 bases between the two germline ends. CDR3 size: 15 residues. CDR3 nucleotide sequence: TGTGCCAGCAGCTACACAGGCACCACTAACTATGGCTACACCTTC. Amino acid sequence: CASSYTGTTNYGYTF.

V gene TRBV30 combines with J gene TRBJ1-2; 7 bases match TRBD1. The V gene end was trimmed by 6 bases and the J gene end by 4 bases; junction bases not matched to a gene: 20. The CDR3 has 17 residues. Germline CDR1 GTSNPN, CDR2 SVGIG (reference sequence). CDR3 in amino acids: CACSIRQGTASSYGYTF. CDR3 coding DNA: TGTGCCTGTTCGATAAGACAGGGTACGGCTTCGAGCTATGGCTACACCTTC.

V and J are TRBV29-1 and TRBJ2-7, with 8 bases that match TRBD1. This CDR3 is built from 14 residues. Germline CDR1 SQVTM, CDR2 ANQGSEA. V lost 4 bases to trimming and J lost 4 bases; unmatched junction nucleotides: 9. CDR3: CSVASGTGAYEQYF. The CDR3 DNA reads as TGCAGCGTTGCATCCGGGACAGGAGCTTACGAGCAGTACTTC.

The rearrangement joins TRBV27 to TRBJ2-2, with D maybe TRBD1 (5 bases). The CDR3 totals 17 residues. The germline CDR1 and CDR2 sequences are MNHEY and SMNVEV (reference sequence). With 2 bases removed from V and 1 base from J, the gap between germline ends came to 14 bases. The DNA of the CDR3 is TGTGCCAGCAGTTTAATGGTATCGCAGGGGAACACCGGGGAGCTGTTTTTT. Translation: CASSLMVSQGNTGELFF.

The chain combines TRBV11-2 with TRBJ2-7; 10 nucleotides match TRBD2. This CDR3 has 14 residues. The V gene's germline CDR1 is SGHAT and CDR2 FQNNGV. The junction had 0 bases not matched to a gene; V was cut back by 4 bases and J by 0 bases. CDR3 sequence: CASSSSGSSYEQYF. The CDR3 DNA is TGTGCCAGCAGCTCTAGCGGGAGCTCCTACGAGCAGTACTTC.

The CDR3 nucleotides read TGTGCCAGCAGCGTACCTGGAGCGCACCAAGAGACCCAGTACTTC. It encodes CASSVPGAHQETQYF. V and J are TRBV7-8 and TRBJ2-5, with unresolved D. Deletions cut 5 bases from V and 0 bases from J, with 13 bases between. The CDR3 spans 15 residues. Germline loops: CDR1 SGHVS, CDR2 FQNEAQ.

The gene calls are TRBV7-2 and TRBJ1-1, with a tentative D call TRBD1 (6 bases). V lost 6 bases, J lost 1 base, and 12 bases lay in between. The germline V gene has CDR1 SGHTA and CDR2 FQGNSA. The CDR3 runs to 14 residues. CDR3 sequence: CASSFQQGNTEAFF. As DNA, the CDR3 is TGTGCCAGCAGTTTTCAACAGGGGAACACTGAAGCTTTCTTT. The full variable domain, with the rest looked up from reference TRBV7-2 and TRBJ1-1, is GAGVSQSPSNKVTEKGKDVELRCDPISGHTALYWYRQSLGQGLEFLIYFQGNSAPDKSGLPSDRFSAERTGGSVSTLTIQRTQQEDSAVYLCASSFQQGNTEAFFGQGTRLTVV.

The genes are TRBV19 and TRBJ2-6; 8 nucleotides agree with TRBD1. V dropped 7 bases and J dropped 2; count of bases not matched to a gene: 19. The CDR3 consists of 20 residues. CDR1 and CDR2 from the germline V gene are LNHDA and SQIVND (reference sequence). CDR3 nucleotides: TGTGCCAGTATGAAGGGCACCGCAGGGGGCTTTGGAGCTGGGGCCAACGTCCTGACTTTC. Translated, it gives CASMKGTAGGFGAGANVLTF.

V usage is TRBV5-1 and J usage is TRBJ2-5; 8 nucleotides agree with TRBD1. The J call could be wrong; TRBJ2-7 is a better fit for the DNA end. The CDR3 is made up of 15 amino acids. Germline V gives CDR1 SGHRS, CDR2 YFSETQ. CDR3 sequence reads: CASSLGGTGIYEQYF. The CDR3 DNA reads TGCGCCAGCAGCTTGGGAGGGACAGGAATCTACGAGCAGTACTTC.

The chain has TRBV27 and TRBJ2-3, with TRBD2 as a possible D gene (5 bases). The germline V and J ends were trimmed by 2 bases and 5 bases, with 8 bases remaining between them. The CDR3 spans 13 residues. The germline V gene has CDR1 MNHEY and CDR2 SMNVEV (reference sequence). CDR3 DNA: TGTGCCAGCAGTTTAGGGAGTCGAGATACGCAGTATTTT. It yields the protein CASSLGSRDTQYF.

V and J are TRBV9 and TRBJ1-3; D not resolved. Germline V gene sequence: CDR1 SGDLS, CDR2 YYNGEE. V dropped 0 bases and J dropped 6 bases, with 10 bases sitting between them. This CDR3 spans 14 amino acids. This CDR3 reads CASSVADRANTIYF. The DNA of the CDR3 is TGTGCCAGCAGCGTAGCCGACCGAGCAAACACCATATATTTT. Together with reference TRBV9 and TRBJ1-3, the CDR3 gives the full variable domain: DSGVTQTPKHLITATGQRVTLRCSPRSGDLSVYWYQQSLDQGLQFLIQYYNGEERAKGNILERFSAQQFPDLHSELNLSSLELGDSALYFCASSVADRANTIYFGEGSWLTVV.

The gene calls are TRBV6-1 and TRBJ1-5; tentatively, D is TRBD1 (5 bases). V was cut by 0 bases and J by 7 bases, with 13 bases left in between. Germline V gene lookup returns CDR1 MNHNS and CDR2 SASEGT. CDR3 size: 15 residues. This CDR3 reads CASSEALTGLQPQHF. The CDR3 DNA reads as TGTGCCAGCAGTGAAGCCTTAACAGGTCTCCAGCCCCAGCATTTT.

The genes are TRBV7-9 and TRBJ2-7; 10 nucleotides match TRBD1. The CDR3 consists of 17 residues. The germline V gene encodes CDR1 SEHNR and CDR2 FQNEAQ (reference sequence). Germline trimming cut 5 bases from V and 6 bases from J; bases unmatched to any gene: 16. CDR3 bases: TGTGCCAGCAGCCACCAAACCTCCGGGACAGGGGACGCCGAGCAGTACTTC. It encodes CASSHQTSGTGDAEQYF.

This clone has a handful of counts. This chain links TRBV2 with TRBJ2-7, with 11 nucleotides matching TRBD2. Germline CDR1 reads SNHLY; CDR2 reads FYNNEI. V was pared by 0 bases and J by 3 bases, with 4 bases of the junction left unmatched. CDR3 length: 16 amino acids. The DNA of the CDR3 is TGTGCCAGCAGTGAAGCTGAAACTAGCGGGAGCTACGAGCAGTACTTC. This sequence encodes CASSEAETSGSYEQYF.

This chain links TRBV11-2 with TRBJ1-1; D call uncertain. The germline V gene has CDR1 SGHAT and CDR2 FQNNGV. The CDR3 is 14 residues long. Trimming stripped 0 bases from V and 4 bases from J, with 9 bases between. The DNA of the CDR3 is TGTGCCAGCAGCTTAGAGCGGGTATCCACTGAAGCTTTCTTT. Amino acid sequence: CASSLERVSTEAFF.

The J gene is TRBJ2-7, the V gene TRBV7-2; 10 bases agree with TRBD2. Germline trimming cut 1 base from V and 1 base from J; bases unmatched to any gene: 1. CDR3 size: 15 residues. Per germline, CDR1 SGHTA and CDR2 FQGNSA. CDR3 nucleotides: TGTGCCAGCAGCTTAGTAGCGGGGGGTTCCTACGAGCAGTACTTC. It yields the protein CASSLVAGGSYEQYF.

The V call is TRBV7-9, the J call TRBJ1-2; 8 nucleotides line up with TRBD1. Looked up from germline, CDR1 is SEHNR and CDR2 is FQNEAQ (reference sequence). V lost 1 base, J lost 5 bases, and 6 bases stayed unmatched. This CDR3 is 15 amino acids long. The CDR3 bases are TGTGCCAGCAGCTTAGAGGCAACAGGGGGGTATGGCTACACCTTC. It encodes CASSLEATGGYGYTF.

In DNA, the CDR3 is TGTGCCAGCAGTCCCAGTAAACAGGGCTACTACGAGCAGTACTTC. This sequence encodes CASSPSKQGYYEQYF. The V and J genes are TRBV28 and TRBJ2-7; the D gene is possibly TRBD1 (6 bases). CDR3 length: 15 amino acids. Trimming took 5 bases from V and 3 from J, leaving 17 bases between them. CDR1 is MDHEN and CDR2 is SYDVKM in the germline V gene.

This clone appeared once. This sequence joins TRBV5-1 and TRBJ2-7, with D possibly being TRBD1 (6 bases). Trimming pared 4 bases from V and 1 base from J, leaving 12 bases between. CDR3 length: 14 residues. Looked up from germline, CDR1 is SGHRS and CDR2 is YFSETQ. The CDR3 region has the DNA TGCGCCAGCAGCCACGGACAGCCGTCCTACGAGCAGTACTTC. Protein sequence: CASSHGQPSYEQYF. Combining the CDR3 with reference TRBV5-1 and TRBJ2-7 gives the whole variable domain KAGVTQTPRYLIKTRGQQVTLSCSPISGHRSVSWYQQTPGQGLQFLFEYFSETQRNKGNFPGRFSGRQFSNSRSEMNVSTLELGDSALYLCASSHGQPSYEQYFGPGTRLTVT.